These 15 T cell receptor beta chains came from one sample sequenced in a study of T cell responses to AZD1222 COVID-19 vaccine. The repertoire was sequenced with immunoSEQ multiplex PCR; TCRdb's copy has only in-frame clones and lacks some. The sample yields about 94,000 clones, 75% to 90% seen once. The source material was peripheral blood, sampled 28 days after the second AZD1222 dose. The source of these receptors is an adult who received the AZD1222 COVID-19 vaccine.

This clone was detected only once. The genes are TRBV2 and TRBJ2-3, with 12 nucleotides matching TRBD2. The CDR3 spans 16 residues. After removal of 5 bases from V and 3 bases from J, the junction contained 6 bases not matched to a gene. Looked up from germline, CDR1 is SNHLY and CDR2 is FYNNEI. CDR3 in amino acids: CASSTTSGGRTDTQYF. In DNA, the CDR3 is TGTGCCAGCAGTACTACTAGCGGGGGGCGTACAGATACGCAGTATTTT.

The CDR3 nucleotides read TGCGCCAGCAGCCCAGGGGTGATTGCCTACGAGCAGTACTTC. Translated, it gives CASSPGVIAYEQYF. The J gene is TRBJ2-7, the V gene TRBV5-1; D might be TRBD1 (6 bases). This CDR3 is 14 amino acids long. V was clipped by 4 bases and J by 2 bases, with 13 bases between them. Germline-derived CDR1 and CDR2 are SGHRS and YFSETQ.

The V call is TRBV9, the J call TRBJ2-1, with a weak D call TRBD1 (5 bases). Germline V gives CDR1 SGDLS, CDR2 YYNGEE. This CDR3 contains 16 residues. V was clipped by 3 bases and J by 0 bases, with 13 bases between them. The CDR3 protein is CASSEDTWSSYNEQFF. The CDR3 DNA reads as TGTGCCAGCAGCGAGGACACCTGGAGCTCCTACAATGAGCAGTTCTTC.

This chain connects TRBV28 to TRBJ1-5; D is possibly TRBD1 (6 bases). Germline V lookup: CDR1 MDHEN, CDR2 SYDVKM. The CDR3 length is 15 residues. Between the trimmed V and J ends, which lost 5 bases and 9 bases, there was a span of 20 bases. The CDR3 reads CASSPPRGLQGPQHF. CDR3 DNA: TGTGCCAGCAGTCCCCCTCGGGGGCTCCAGGGGCCCCAGCATTTT.

This clone was observed a single time. The chain couples TRBV10-2 to TRBJ2-7; the D gene could be TRBD1 or TRBD2 (5 bases each). The V end lost 3 bases, the J end lost 0 bases, and 12 bases lay between the germline ends. CDR1 is WSHSY and CDR2 is SAAADI in the germline V gene. The CDR3 is 15 residues long. The CDR3 loop is CASSERGGGSYEQYF. In DNA, the CDR3 is TGCGCCAGCAGTGAAAGGGGCGGAGGCTCCTACGAGCAGTACTTC.

The V call is TRBV3-1 (or the pseudogene TRBV3-2), the J call TRBJ2-1; D is unclear. The V gene's germline CDR1 is LGHDT and CDR2 YNNKEL (reference sequence). Trimming removed 1 base at V and 7 bases at J, with 11 bases between. The CDR3 contains 14 residues. Here the CDR3 DNA reads TGTGCCAGCAGCCAAGGTGTTAGAATGAATGAGCAGTTCTTC. Residues: CASSQGVRMNEQFF.

The rearrangement links TRBV3-1 (or the pseudogene TRBV3-2) to TRBJ1-1, with no clear D. V was shortened by 4 bases and J by 1 base, with 10 bases between the two germline ends. Germline V gives CDR1 LGHDT, CDR2 YNNKEL (reference sequence). There are 14 residues in the CDR3. The CDR3 nucleotides read TGTGCCAGCAGCCTCCAAACCGGGAACACTGAAGCTTTCTTT. Translated, it gives CASSLQTGNTEAFF.

This clone was seen more than once but under ten times. The V gene is TRBV10-3, the J gene TRBJ2-3, with 7 bases aligning to TRBD2. Germline trimming cut 6 bases from V and 0 bases from J; bases unmatched to any gene: 6. Germline V CDR1 and CDR2: ENHRY, SYGVKD. The CDR3 is made up of 15 amino acids. CDR3 bases: TGTGCCATCAGCGAGCGGGGTCCTAGCACAGATACGCAGTATTTT. This gives the protein CAISERGPSTDTQYF.

V and J are TRBV6-6 and TRBJ1-1; no clear D. The CDR3 contains 16 residues. Trimming shortened V by 4 bases and J by 0 bases, and 15 bases separated the two germline ends. Looked up from germline, CDR1 is MNHNY and CDR2 is SVGAGI (reference sequence). The CDR3 nucleotides are TGTGCCAGCAGTTCCGAGATTGTTCACATGAACACTGAAGCTTTCTTT. Protein product: CASSSEIVHMNTEAFF.

The chain is built from TRBV5-1 and TRBJ2-5; D is perhaps TRBD1 (5 bases). This CDR3 has 14 amino acids. Trimming pared 0 bases from V and 3 bases from J, leaving 9 bases between. Germline CDR1 and CDR2: SGHRS and YFSETQ. For the CDR3, the DNA is TGCGCCAGCAGCTTGGACAGGCGTGAAGAGACCCAGTACTTC. Amino acids: CASSLDRREETQYF.

This chain connects TRBV15 to TRBJ2-2; D unresolved. The V and J ends lost 0 bases and 2 bases respectively, with 1 base between them. The germline CDR1 and CDR2 sequences are LNHNV and YYDKDF (reference sequence). The CDR3 consists of 13 residues. The CDR3 nucleotides read TGTGCCACCAGCAGAGAAAACACCGGGGAGCTGTTTTTT. Translation: CATSRENTGELFF.

This clone was counted many times. The genes are TRBV6-6 and TRBJ2-2; D remains ambiguous. Between the trimmed V and J ends, which lost 5 bases and 4 bases, there was a span of 5 bases. This CDR3 spans 12 amino acids. CDR1 and CDR2 from the germline V gene are MNHNY and SVGAGI (reference sequence). The CDR3 protein is CASSISTGELFF. The CDR3 DNA reads as TGTGCCAGCAGTATTAGCACCGGGGAGCTGTTTTTT.

The rearrangement links TRBV5-8 to TRBJ1-2; D not resolved. Germline CDR1 is SGHTS and CDR2 is YDEGEE. V gave up 0 bases and J gave up 3 bases, with 18 bases separating them. CDR3 length equals 17 residues. The CDR3 bases are TGTGCCAGCAGCTTGGCTCGTGTGGTAAGGACGGACTATGGCTACACCTTC. This encodes CASSLARVVRTDYGYTF.

The chain employs TRBV6-1 and TRBJ2-3; 10 bases align to TRBD2. The trim removed 1 base at V and 11 bases at J, leaving 9 bases unmatched. The CDR3 has 15 residues. Per germline, CDR1 MNHNS and CDR2 SASEGT. CDR3 bases: TGTGCCAGCAGTGAAGGGTCTAGCGGGGGTTACATGCAGTATTTT. Its protein is CASSEGSSGGYMQYF.

The chain combines TRBV9 with TRBJ2-2; the D gene is possibly TRBD1 (6 bases). The CDR3 is made up of 16 amino acids. Trimming pared 4 bases from V and 4 bases from J, leaving 17 bases between. Germline assignment: CDR1 SGDLS and CDR2 YYNGEE. The CDR3 DNA is TGTGCCAGCAGCCCACGGGCGACAGGACTCACCGGGGAGCTGTTTTTT. As protein: CASSPRATGLTGELFF.